This T cell receptor beta chain was recovered during a study of CD8+CD57+ T cells in acquired aplastic anemia. The CDR3 sequence is 14 residues long. The V gene lost 4 bases and the J gene lost 2 bases, with 11 bases spanning the gap. CDR1 SGHVS and CDR2 FQNEAQ come from the germline V gene. This clonotype was recorded a few times. Patients chosen for sequencing had shown CD8+CD57+ cell expansion by flow cytometry. The use of genomic DNA as template underpinned the TCR beta VDJ and CDR3 profiling. TCRdb re-called the reads with MiXCR, one entry per CDR3 protein. The sample carries about 160,000 distinct CDR3 sequences, 71% recorded once.

Sequencing input: sorted CD4+, CD8+, or CD8+CD57+ T cells (not recorded which) from PBMCs. The TCR was taken from a human donor with aplastic anemia. This chain links TRBV7-8 with TRBJ1-2; tentative D call: TRBD1 (5 bases). CDR3 nucleotide sequence: TGTGCCAGCAGCTACGGGACGGAGAACTATGGCTACACCTTC. Translating it yields CASSYGTENYGYTF.